This T cell receptor beta chain was profiled in a study of Tregs in tolerant kidney transplant recipients. TCRdb's table, derived via immunoSEQ multiplex PCR, lists solely in-frame clones and lacks some. The data show tens of thousands of clones, with about 92% seen just once and approximately 4.8% held by the top ten. Of note for this clone: Other DNA sequences in the same sample also yield this CDR3.

Sequenced input: CD8+ T cells from blood. This clonotype was obtained from a human donor in good health.

CDR3: CSAPVYNEQFF. The CDR3 DNA reads TGCAGTGCTCCTGTCTACAATGAGCAGTTCTTC. The chain joins TRBV20-1 to TRBJ2-1; D gene uncertain. V gave up 5 bases and J gave up 3 bases, with 5 bases separating them. Germline V gene data show CDR1 as DFQATT and CDR2 as SNEGSKA (reference sequence). The length of the CDR3 is 11 residues.